A selection of T cell receptor beta chains follows, all from one sample in a study of shared clonotypes between healthy human individuals. Sequenced by immunoSEQ multiplex PCR; TCRdb stores in-frame clones only, minus some. This sample carries some 1 million clones, roughly 80% of them seen once, and the ten largest clones take approximately 1.5%. The specimen sequenced was memory CD4+ T cells sorted from blood. The receptors stem from a man younger than 35 in good health. The conserved cysteine and the conserved F or W are not part of the CDR3 here. The order of the fields is V gene, CDR3 length, CDR3 protein.

V gene: TRBV6-1; CDR3 length: 12; CDR3 protein: ASSEDIVGEKLF
V gene: TRBV30; CDR3 length: 11; CDR3 protein: AWSPQGGEKLF
V gene: TRBV10-3; CDR3 length: 14; CDR3 protein: AISEGAGGEGNEQF
V gene: TRBV7-2; CDR3 length: 11; CDR3 protein: ASSLDGIGEAF
V gene: TRBV6-4; CDR3 length: 12; CDR3 protein: ASSDKIPYNEQF
V gene: TRBV7-2; CDR3 length: 13; CDR3 protein: ASSAVRQGNYGYT
V gene: TRBV5-1; CDR3 length: 11; CDR3 protein: ASSDLISYEQY
V gene: TRBV6-6; CDR3 length: 12; CDR3 protein: ASSTGQGMRGYT
V gene: TRBV30; CDR3 length: 11; CDR3 protein: AVTEQLGTEAF
V gene: TRBV5-4; CDR3 length: 14; CDR3 protein: ASSVWTGGAWETQY
V gene: TRBV28; CDR3 length: 13; CDR3 protein: ASSLGQGWGYGYT
V gene: TRBV4-3; CDR3 length: 12; CDR3 protein: ASSQSVRGDEQF
V gene: TRBV2; CDR3 length: 13; CDR3 protein: ASSELAVNTGELF
V gene: TRBV12-5; CDR3 length: 12; CDR3 protein: ASGPQGKGYEQY
V gene: TRBV20-1; CDR3 length: 9; CDR3 protein: SATKGDGYT
V gene: TRBV28; CDR3 length: 14; CDR3 protein: ASSLGTMTGTYEQY
V gene: TRBV10-3; CDR3 length: 11; CDR3 protein: AIAGGREDTQY
V gene: TRBV20-1; CDR3 length: 9; CDR3 protein: SARKAGEQF
V gene: TRBV5-1; CDR3 length: 12; CDR3 protein: ASSWTGGSNEQF
V gene: TRBV28; CDR3 length: 11; CDR3 protein: ASSPPGTDTQY
V gene: TRBV28; CDR3 length: 12; CDR3 protein: ASRGQGGNYGYT
V gene: TRBV7-7; CDR3 length: 12; CDR3 protein: ASSPNELSTEAF
V gene: TRBV18; CDR3 length: 10; CDR3 protein: ASSPDSYEAF
V gene: TRBV19; CDR3 length: 13; CDR3 protein: ASSIDRGTNEKLF
V gene: TRBV30; CDR3 length: 13; CDR3 protein: AWSFRDRLNQPQH
V gene: TRBV29-1; CDR3 length: 9; CDR3 protein: SVRRGTEAF
V gene: TRBV7-3; CDR3 length: 11; CDR3 protein: ASSLEEFTEAF
V gene: TRBV6-1; CDR3 length: 11; CDR3 protein: ASHGQGKSPLH
V gene: TRBV27; CDR3 length: 11; CDR3 protein: ASSLSLGGPAF
V gene: TRBV19; CDR3 length: 13; CDR3 protein: ASSPPGQGGTEAF
V gene: TRBV7-9; CDR3 length: 13; CDR3 protein: ASSPMGQGYNEQY
V gene: TRBV30; CDR3 length: 10; CDR3 protein: AWKSGGGELF
V gene: TRBV18; CDR3 length: 13; CDR3 protein: ASSPDRGGNQPQH
V gene: TRBV25-1; CDR3 length: 14; CDR3 protein: ASSARDRTLNTEAF
V gene: TRBV7-9; CDR3 length: 15; CDR3 protein: ASSLVDLTASTDTQY
V gene: TRBV10-2; CDR3 length: 12; CDR3 protein: ASTRPSEKETQY
V gene: TRBV19; CDR3 length: 8; CDR3 protein: ATRLYGYT
V gene: TRBV7-2; CDR3 length: 9; CDR3 protein: ASGDRGRDT
V gene: TRBV6-1; CDR3 length: 10; CDR3 protein: ATGDPRTEAF
V gene: TRBV9; CDR3 length: 12; CDR3 protein: ASSVVGGTDTQY
V gene: TRBV6-1; CDR3 length: 15; CDR3 protein: ASSGFLSGTSTDTQY
V gene: TRBV6-1; CDR3 length: 10; CDR3 protein: ASSETEGKLF
V gene: TRBV5-4; CDR3 length: 14; CDR3 protein: ASRPPGTGNTGELF
V gene: TRBV28; CDR3 length: 12; CDR3 protein: ASRSGTVNSPLH
V gene: TRBV29-1; CDR3 length: 11; CDR3 protein: SVGGSSTDTQY
V gene: TRBV2; CDR3 length: 13; CDR3 protein: ASSGRGRPSYEQY
V gene: TRBV6-5; CDR3 length: 11; CDR3 protein: ASVAGGGNEQF